This TCR beta chain came from a study of shared clonotypes between healthy human individuals. Turning to the study itself: Donors consisted of two women and a few men between 18 and 49. Findings of the study overall: The four-donor shared clonotypes exceeded non-shared clonotypes in generation probability, with non-shared ones scoring lower. Estimated clonotype richness was generally higher in naive than memory subsets. Sampling included only blood; tissue repertoires likely differ.

V shed 5 bases and J shed 0 bases, with 15 bases lying between them. The length of the CDR3 is 15 residues. CDR1 and CDR2 from the germline V gene are GTSNPN and SVGIG (reference sequence). Clones were sequenced by immunoSEQ multiplex PCR, and TCRdb holds only the in-frame ones, with some missing. The sample contains around 2,000,000 clones, roughly 94% of which appear only once. Only one count was recorded for this clone. Its target is not known. Other DNA sequences within the sample encode an identical CDR3. The receptor was isolated from a man aged 18 to 29 in good health. Source material: naive CD4+ T cells sorted from blood. The subset here: CD45RA+ positively selected. The chain joins TRBV30 to TRBJ2-3, with TRBD2 as a possible D gene (6 bases). CDR3 DNA sequence: TGTGCCTGGGGTACCGGGACTGCTAGCACAGATACGCAGTATTTT. Protein: CAWGTGTASTDTQYF.